The 3 T cell receptor beta chains presented below share a single source sample, sequenced in a study of shared clonotypes between healthy human individuals. Profiling relied on immunoSEQ multiplex PCR, and the TCRdb table lists in-frame clones only, not all of them. The sample yields millions of clones, 85% to 95% seen once. The material sequenced was naive CD4+ T cells sorted from blood. The subset: CD45RA+ positively selected. All receptors derive from a man aged 18-30 years in good health.

The chain links TRBV30 to TRBJ1-3; no clear D gene. Germline V CDR1 and CDR2: GTSNPN, SVGIG (reference sequence). Trimming pared 4 bases from V and 0 bases from J, leaving 7 bases between. This CDR3 has 13 residues. The CDR3 protein is CAWTRLSGNTIYF. The CDR3 coding sequence is TGTGCCTGGACCAGGCTCTCTGGAAACACCATATATTTT. The full variable domain, with the rest looked up from reference TRBV30 and TRBJ1-3, is SQTIHQWPATLVQPVGSPLSLECTVEGTSNPNLYWYRQAAGRGLQLLFYSVGIGQISSEVPQNLSASRPQDRQFILSSKKLLLSDSGFYLCAWTRLSGNTIYFGEGSWLTVV.

V and J are TRBV7-9 and TRBJ2-5, with TRBD1 identical over 10 bases. Germline values: CDR1 SEHNR, CDR2 FQNEAQ (reference sequence). CDR3 length: 18 amino acids. V was clipped by 5 bases and J by 3 bases; unmatched bases: 15. The CDR3 protein is CASSPLGQGHTIKETQYF. The CDR3, as DNA: TGTGCCAGCAGCCCCCTGGGACAGGGGCATACCATTAAAGAGACCCAGTACTTC. Complete variable domain (other parts from reference TRBV7-9 and TRBJ2-5): DTGVSQNPRHKITKRGQNVTFRCDPISEHNRLYWYRQTLGQGPEFLTYFQNEAQLEKSRLLSDRFSAERPKGSFSTLEIQRTEQGDSAMYLCASSPLGQGHTIKETQYFGPGTRLLVL.

The chain couples TRBV6-1 to TRBJ1-1; the D is unclear. The CDR3 has 15 residues. The germline V and J ends were trimmed by 6 bases and 0 bases, with 14 bases remaining between them. Germline loops: CDR1 MNHNS, CDR2 SASEGT. The CDR3 DNA follows: TGTGCCAGCAGATGGGTGGTCTCCCTGAACACTGAAGCTTTCTTT. Translation: CASRWVVSLNTEAFF.